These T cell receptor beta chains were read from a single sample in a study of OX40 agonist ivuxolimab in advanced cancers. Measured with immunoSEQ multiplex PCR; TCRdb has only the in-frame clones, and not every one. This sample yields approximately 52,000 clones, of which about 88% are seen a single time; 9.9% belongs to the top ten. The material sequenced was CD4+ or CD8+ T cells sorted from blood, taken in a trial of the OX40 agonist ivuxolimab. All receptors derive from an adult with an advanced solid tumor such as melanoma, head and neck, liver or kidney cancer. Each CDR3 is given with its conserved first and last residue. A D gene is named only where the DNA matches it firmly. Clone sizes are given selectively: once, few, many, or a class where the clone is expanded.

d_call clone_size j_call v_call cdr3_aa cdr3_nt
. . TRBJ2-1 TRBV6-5 CASSYKGEQFF TGTGCCAGCAGTTATAAGGGTGAGCAGTTCTTC
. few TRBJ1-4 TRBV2 CASSRSPGVNEKLFF TGTGCCAGCAGTCGATCTCCGGGTGTAAATGAAAAACTGTTTTTT
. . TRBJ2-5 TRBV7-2 CASSRNSGTGETQYF TGTGCCAGCAGCCGTAATAGCGGGACAGGGGAGACCCAGTACTTC
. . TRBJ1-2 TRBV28 CASSPRVYGYTF TGTGCCAGCAGTCCACGAGTCTATGGCTACACCTTC
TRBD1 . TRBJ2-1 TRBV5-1 CASSPPGQVLNEQFF TGCGCCAGCAGCCCCCCGGGACAGGTCCTCAATGAGCAGTTCTTC
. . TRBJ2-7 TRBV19 CASSLDWGSYEQYF TGTGCCAGTAGTCTCGACTGGGGCTCCTACGAGCAGTACTTC
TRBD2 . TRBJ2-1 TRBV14 CASSQKLAGGWEQFF TGTGCCAGCAGCCAAAAACTAGCGGGAGGGTGGGAGCAGTTCTTC
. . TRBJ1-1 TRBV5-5 CASSPGRILVGTEAFF TGTGCCAGCAGCCCGGGTCGAATCCTCGTAGGCACTGAAGCTTTCTTT
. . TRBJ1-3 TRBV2 CASSVIRGYSGNTIYF TGTGCCAGCAGTGTAATAAGAGGCTACTCTGGAAACACCATATATTTT
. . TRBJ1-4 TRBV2 CASGQTNEKLFF TGTGCCAGCGGACAGACTAATGAAAAACTGTTTTTT
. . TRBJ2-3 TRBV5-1 CASSLEPSASYF TGCGCCAGCAGCTTGGAACCCTCGGCCTCGTATTTT
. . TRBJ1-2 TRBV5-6 CASSLSGRTNYGYTF TGTGCCAGCAGCTTGTCTGGCAGGACCAACTATGGCTACACCTTC